This TCR beta chain was captured in a study of T cell clonotyping in hematopoietic cell transplantation. Points from the study as a whole: Higher Inverse Simpson Index values in graft donor and pretransplant recipient predicted broader posttransplant TCR diversity.

Sequencing used immunoSEQ multiplex PCR; TCRdb keeps in-frame clones, though not all of them. This repertoire shows about 14,000 clones, around 98% found once; its top ten account for around 4.2%. As for this clone: Its target is not known.

Between the trimmed V and J ends, which lost 3 bases and 6 bases, there was a span of 8 bases. The CDR3 is 13 amino acids. CDR1 and CDR2 from the germline V gene are MGHDK and SYGVNS. Samples: about 28 days before transplant, then days 30, 100 and 180 after. This material consisted of peripheral blood mononuclear cells, taken 30 days after allogeneic stem cell transplant. This receptor was taken from a female patient aged 45-60 years who had an allogeneic stem cell transplant from an unrelated donor, so T cells may come from the graft donor. Some clones in this sample may be carry-over from other donors' samples. J is TRBJ2-2 and V is TRBV25-1, with a possible D match to TRBD1 (5 bases). In DNA, the CDR3 is TGTGCCAGCAGTGATAAGGGGCCCGGGGAGCTGTTTTTT. Protein sequence: CASSDKGPGELFF. The full variable domain, in which reference TRBV25-1 and TRBJ2-2 provide the parts outside the CDR3, is EADIYQTPRYLVIGTGKKITLECSQTMGHDKMYWYQQDPGMELHLIHYSYGVNSTEKGDLSSESTVSRIRTEHFPLTLESARPSHTSQYLCASSDKGPGELFFGEGSRLTVL.